This TCR beta chain was captured by sequencing in a study of CD8 T cells in Susac syndrome. Study-level points and caveats: Clonal expansion did not appear in Susac syndrome CD4+ T cell repertoires.

Comment on this clonotype: What it binds is unknown.

The CDR3 has 15 residues. The ends were cut back, 1 base at V and 1 base at J, with 8 bases in the middle. The germline CDR1 and CDR2 sequences are SGHVS and FQNEAQ. Roughly 0.45 to 1 ug RNA was reverse transcribed with random hexamers. The method of amplification for TCR beta CDR3 was immunoSEQ multiplex PCR, covering 54 Vbeta and 13 Jbeta. TCRdb re-analysed the immunoSEQ multiplex PCR reads in MiXCR, keeping a single row per CDR3 protein. The profile shows under 200,000 distinct CDR3 sequences, roughly 95% of them singletons. Sequencing of TCR beta was performed on blood CD8+ T cells and on blood CD4+ T cells. Patients with Susac syndrome met the recently defined diagnostic criteria for definite or probable disease.

The clonotype comes from a human donor with Susac syndrome. The genes are TRBV7-8 and TRBJ1-5; D gene uncertain. What was sequenced was CD4+ T cells from PBMCs. The CDR3 loop reads CASSLGSQSNQPQHF. In DNA, the CDR3 is TGTGCCAGCAGCTTAGGGTCCCAGAGCAATCAGCCCCAGCATTTT.